A single sample is the source of the 4 T cell receptor beta chains below, sequenced in a study of T-cell reconstitution after alpha-beta-depleted transplantation in children. As it was prepared, the TCRbeta library received unique molecular identifiers. In TCRdb, the PCR reads were re-called with MiXCR into one record per CDR3 protein. Here the sample spans some 70,000 distinct CDR3 sequences, 6% to 8.5% being singletons. This specimen consisted of PBMCs from the stem cell graft donor, obtained from the stem cell graft. These receptors originate from a human donor who donated a stem cell graft to a child with acute lymphoblastic leukemia.

V is TRBV7-2 and J is TRBJ2-2; 12 nucleotides match TRBD2. Germline-derived CDR1 and CDR2 are SGHTA and FQGNSA. CDR3 length: 16 amino acids. V was pared by 5 bases and J by 5 bases, with 6 bases of the junction left unmatched. The CDR3 region has the DNA TGTGCCAGCAGCGGACTAGCGGGGACTGGGACCGGGGAGCTGTTTTTT. It is translated as CASSGLAGTGTGELFF. Together with reference TRBV7-2 and TRBJ2-2, the CDR3 gives the full variable domain: GAGVSQSPSNKVTEKGKDVELRCDPISGHTALYWYRQSLGQGLEFLIYFQGNSAPDKSGLPSDRFSAERTGGSVSTLTIQRTQQEDSAVYLCASSGLAGTGTGELFFGEGSRLTVL.

This clonotype has just a few counts. This chain connects TRBV4-3 to TRBJ2-1, with 8 bases identical to TRBD1. Germline CDR1 reads LGHNA; CDR2 reads YSLEER. J lost 4 bases, V lost 8 bases, and 13 bases had no gene match. The CDR3 extends over 16 amino acids. CDR3 sequence (DNA): TGCGCCAGCTCGAAATCCCTGGACAGGGTATACAATGAGCAGTTCTTC. It translates to CASSKSLDRVYNEQFF.

This clonotype came up many times. This rearrangement joins TRBV5-1 to TRBJ1-1; D gene uncertain. CDR3 length: 14 amino acids. The V end lost 2 bases, the J end lost 1 base, and 9 bases lay between the germline ends. Germline V gives CDR1 SGHRS, CDR2 YFSETQ. CDR3 loop: CASSLTPANTEAFF. CDR3 DNA sequence: TGCGCCAGCAGCTTAACCCCAGCGAACACTGAAGCTTTCTTT. The variable domain in full, with the rest retrieved from reference TRBV5-1 and TRBJ1-1, is KAGVTQTPRYLIKTRGQQVTLSCSPISGHRSVSWYQQTPGQGLQFLFEYFSETQRNKGNFPGRFSGRQFSNSRSEMNVSTLELGDSALYLCASSLTPANTEAFFGQGTRLTVV.

This clonotype was counted ten times or more. The chain is built from TRBV27 and TRBJ1-1, with a weak D call TRBD1 (6 bases). Germline V gene data show CDR1 as MNHEY and CDR2 as SMNVEV (reference sequence). V was shortened by 2 bases and J by 2 bases, with 18 bases between the two germline ends. The CDR3 contains 17 residues. The CDR3 loop is CASSLTYRVGGNTEAFF. The CDR3 region has the DNA TGTGCCAGCAGTTTAACCTACAGGGTAGGGGGTAACACTGAAGCTTTCTTT.